This T cell receptor beta chain was documented in a study of monozygotic twins with inflammatory bowel disease. Study-level points and caveats: There were differing immunosuppressive treatments, which may have added variability to patient repertoires.

A note on this clonotype: The antigen is not known.

TCRdb processed the 5' RACE reads again and assigns one entry to each CDR3 protein, with no DNA. The sample spans fewer than 550,000 distinct CDR3 sequences; the ten largest clones claim around 2.4%. This sequence was found in a human donor with ulcerative colitis or Crohn's disease, or a healthy co-twin of an affected twin (not recorded which). Sequencing input: blood.

CDR3 residues: CASGYGQSYEQYF. The chain joins TRBV12-5 to TRBJ2-7. Germline V gives CDR1 LGHNT, CDR2 FRNRAP. The CDR3 spans 13 residues.